This TCR beta chain was sequenced during a study of T cell repertoires in cytomegalovirus infection. About the research overall: Indicated by public TCR beta signatures were CMV infection and matching HLA type.

TCRdb fed the reads into MiXCR, producing one record per CDR3 protein. The table shows about a million distinct CDR3 sequences, with roughly 31% occurring only once. This CDR3 has 12 residues. From germline, CDR1 is LNHDA and CDR2 SQIVND (reference sequence). V was cut by 6 bases and J by 3 bases, with 7 bases left in between. This clonotype was found a few times. The antigen is undetermined. Study observations and caveats: HLA-C-restricted CMV-specific TCR beta clonotypes prevailed in the ex vivo response. CMV carriers having the relevant HLA were flagged by cumulative public TCR beta family frequency.

The clonotype was recovered from a human donor in good health (CMV status not recorded). Some clones in this sample may be carry-over from other donors' samples. This sample comprised cultured CD8+ T cells from PBMCs, obtained from culture after CMV antigen stimulation. This chain uses TRBV19 with TRBJ2-3; D gene uncertain. The CDR3 region is CASRLGTDTQYF. CDR3 bases: TGTGCCAGTAGACTGGGGACAGATACGCAGTATTTT.